One TCR beta chain is described in this entry. The data were obtained in a study of CD8 T cells in Susac syndrome. CDR1 is SQVTM, CDR2 ANQGSEA, per germline. The CDR3 is made up of 14 amino acids. V gave up 4 bases and J gave up 5 bases, with 16 bases separating them. Reverse transcription of 0.5 to 1 ug RNA was performed with random hexamers. TCRdb reprocessed the immunoSEQ multiplex PCR reads via MiXCR and lists one record per CDR3 protein. The sample records about 300,000 distinct CDR3 sequences, around nine tenths being singletons. What was sequenced was CD8+ T cells from PBMCs. The chain has TRBV29-1 and TRBJ2-3; D assignment may be TRBD1 or TRBD2 (5 bases each). This receptor was taken from a human donor with multiple sclerosis. The CDR3 DNA reads as TGCAGCGTTGGGGGGAAAAAGGTTGAAGATACGCAGTATTTT. Amino acid sequence: CSVGGKKVEDTQYF.